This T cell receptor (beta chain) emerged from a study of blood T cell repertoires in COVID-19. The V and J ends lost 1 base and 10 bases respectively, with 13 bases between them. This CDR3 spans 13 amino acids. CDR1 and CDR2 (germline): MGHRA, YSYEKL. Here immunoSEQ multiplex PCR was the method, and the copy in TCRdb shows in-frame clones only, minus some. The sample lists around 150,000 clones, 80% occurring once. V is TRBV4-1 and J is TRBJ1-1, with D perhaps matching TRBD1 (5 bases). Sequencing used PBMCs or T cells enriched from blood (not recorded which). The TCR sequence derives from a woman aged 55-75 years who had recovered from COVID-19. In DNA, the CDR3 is TGCGCCAGCAGCCAAGGGGCCGGGGGGGGAGCTTTCTTT. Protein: CASSQGAGGGAFF.